This T cell receptor beta chain emerged from a study of CXCR3-negative and CXCR3-positive naive CD8 T cells. Regarding the study as a whole: TCR interaction strength was inferred from TRB CDR3 physicochemistry, as CD5 matched across naive subsets. Memory, not naive, CXCR3-negative and CXCR3-positive cells differed in TRBV-TRBJ usage. Diversity was high in both naive subsets and much lower in memory cells.

The CDR3 spans 14 residues. Germline lookup yields CDR1 MNHNY and CDR2 SVGAGI (reference sequence). The libraries of TRB cDNA were prepared using 5' RACE with UMI labels. Reanalyzing the 5' RACE reads, TCRdb keeps one entry per CDR3 protein, without DNA. This specimen shows 25,000 to 35,000 distinct CDR3 sequences; the ten leading clones hold roughly 10%. About this clonotype: Its antigen is as yet unknown.

The chain combines TRBV6-6 with TRBJ1-1; TCRdb lists TRBD1, though no DNA is available to test this call. The receptor was isolated from a human donor in good health. Some clones in this sample may be carry-over from other donors' samples. The sequencing sample was made of memory CD8+ T cells from blood. CDR3 amino acids: CASTLDSWGTEAFF.